A single sample is the source of the 15 T cell receptor beta chains below, sequenced in a study of blood T cell repertoires in COVID-19 (dated by TCRdb to about 2020). Library generation was performed with the immunoSEQ multiplex PCR assay. The source is immuneACCESS, and TCRdb retained only in-frame sequences with V and J called. Part of the clones is not carried over; for the studies checked, unresolved V genes explain less than half of this, and the remainder is unexplained. Present in this sample are fewer than 200,000 clones, over 80% of which were seen just once. The top ten clonotypes cover around 4.8% of the sample. Sequenced input: PBMCs or T cells enriched from blood (not recorded which). These receptors were taken from a woman aged 45-65 years who had recovered from COVID-19.

The J gene is TRBJ2-1, the V gene TRBV7-9; 8 bases fit TRBD2. Germline trimming cut 5 bases from V and 2 bases from J; bases unmatched to any gene: 8. The CDR3 contains 16 residues. Germline assignment: CDR1 SEHNR and CDR2 FQNEAQ (reference sequence). The CDR3 sequence is CASSTDSGATYNEQFF. The DNA for the CDR3 is TGTGCCAGCAGCACCGATAGCGGGGCCACCTACAATGAGCAGTTCTTC.

The gene calls are TRBV19 and TRBJ1-3; D uncertain. This CDR3 is built from 13 residues. Trimming shortened V by 7 bases and J by 0 bases, and 7 bases separated the two germline ends. The V gene's germline CDR1 is LNHDA and CDR2 SQIVND (reference sequence). The chain's CDR3 is CASIELSGNTIYF. The CDR3 region has the DNA TGTGCCAGTATAGAGCTCTCTGGAAACACCATATATTTT.

The genes are TRBV6-5 and TRBJ2-4; 11 positions agree with TRBD2. Per germline, CDR1 MNHEY and CDR2 SVGAGI. Trimming took 6 bases from V and 8 from J; bases not matched to a gene: 3. CDR3 length: 13 residues. For the CDR3, the DNA is TGTGCCAGCAGGACTAGCGGGGCAGACATTCAGTACTTC. Encoded protein: CASRTSGADIQYF.

This chain uses TRBV19 with TRBJ1-1, with D uncertain. The CDR3 loop spans 14 amino acids. Germline loops: CDR1 LNHDA, CDR2 SQIVND (reference sequence). Trimming left V 2 bases short and J 5 bases short, with 12 bases between. The CDR3 coding sequence is TGTGCCAGTAGTATATCGGGTGTCGGGACTGAAGCTTTCTTT. Amino acid sequence: CASSISGVGTEAFF. The full variable domain, in which reference TRBV19 and TRBJ1-1 provide the parts outside the CDR3, is DGGITQSPKYLFRKEGQNVTLSCEQNLNHDAMYWYRQDPGQGLRLIYYSQIVNDFQKGDIAEGYSVSREKKESFPLTVTSAQKNPTAFYLCASSISGVGTEAFFGQGTRLTVV.

This chain uses TRBV21-1 with TRBJ2-5; TRBD2, the table's D call, was not compared with the DNA. TRBV21-1 is flagged as a pseudogene. The CDR3 is 19 residues long. Written as DNA, the CDR3 is TGTGCCAGCAGCAAGGACCCCAGGTTGGCGGGAAGGCCACAAGAGACCCAGTACTTC. Translation gives CASSKDPRLAGRPQETQYF.

The chain combines TRBV7-9 with TRBJ1-5, with 7 bases that match TRBD1. The trim removed 4 bases at V and 6 bases at J, leaving 15 bases unmatched. This CDR3 has 17 amino acids. Germline V lookup: CDR1 SEHNR, CDR2 FQNEAQ (reference sequence). The chain's CDR3 is CASSSSQDRAGIQPQHF. Here the CDR3 DNA reads TGTGCCAGCAGCTCAAGCCAAGACAGGGCCGGGATTCAGCCCCAGCATTTT. The variable domain in full, completed from reference TRBV7-9 and TRBJ1-5, reads DTGVSQNPRHKITKRGQNVTFRCDPISEHNRLYWYRQTLGQGPEFLTYFQNEAQLEKSRLLSDRFSAERPKGSFSTLEIQRTEQGDSAMYLCASSSSQDRAGIQPQHFGDGTRLSIL.

The sample holds a few counts of this clone. CDR3 loop: CASSQDRILAGGRNEQFF. The CDR3 DNA reads TGCGCCAGCAGCCAAGATCGAATATTAGCGGGAGGCAGAAATGAGCAGTTCTTC. V gene TRBV4-1 combines with J gene TRBJ2-1, with TRBD2 identical over 10 bases. Germline V gene sequence: CDR1 MGHRA, CDR2 YSYEKL. After removal of 0 bases from V and 7 bases from J, the junction contained 12 bases not matched to a gene. This CDR3 spans 18 amino acids.

The chain carries TRBV9 and TRBJ2-3; 10 positions match TRBD2. The CDR3 totals 15 residues. The ends lost 7 bases at V and 6 bases at J; junction bases unmatched: 11. From germline, CDR1 is SGDLS and CDR2 YYNGEE. The CDR3 loop is CASSEREGISDTQYF. DNA of the CDR3: TGTGCCAGCTCGGAGCGGGAGGGTATAAGCGATACGCAGTATTTT.

The chain links TRBV4-2 to TRBJ2-1; 7 bases are a match to TRBD2. With V trimmed by 0 bases and J by 10 bases, 6 bases remained unmatched. The CDR3 runs 14 residues. Per germline, CDR1 LGHNA and CDR2 YNFKEQ. The CDR3 region is CASSQDDSGLEQFF. The CDR3 region has the DNA TGTGCCAGCAGCCAAGATGATTCGGGACTAGAGCAGTTCTTC.

The genes are TRBV29-1 and TRBJ2-2; possibly TRBD2 for D (5 bases). V shed 7 bases and J shed 4 bases, with 7 bases lying between them. This CDR3 comprises 11 residues. Looked up from germline, CDR1 is SQVTM and CDR2 is ANQGSEA. The CDR3 region is CSGRSTGELFF. The CDR3 DNA is TGCAGCGGGAGGTCCACCGGGGAGCTGTTTTTT.

The J gene is TRBJ1-1, the V gene TRBV5-5; D unresolved. Germline V CDR1 and CDR2: SGHKS, YYEKEE (reference sequence). This CDR3 region has 11 residues. V was pared by 7 bases and J by 4 bases, with 8 bases between. The DNA of the CDR3 is TGTGCCAGCGGCCGTGGCACTGAAGCTTTCTTT. Residues: CASGRGTEAFF.

This sequence joins TRBV7-8 and TRBJ2-1; D is possibly TRBD2 (6 bases). Germline V gene lookup returns CDR1 SGHVS and CDR2 FQNEAQ. Trimming took off 8 bases at V and 1 base at J, with 21 bases between the two ends. The CDR3 contains 17 residues. The DNA for the CDR3 is TGTGCCAGCCAACTGGGGCAGGCGGGGTGGTCCTACAATGAGCAGTTCTTC. This sequence encodes CASQLGQAGWSYNEQFF.

The sample holds a few counts of this clone. The chain employs TRBV7-9 and TRBJ2-1; 9 bases fit TRBD2. Germline assignment: CDR1 SEHNR and CDR2 FQNEAQ (reference sequence). The CDR3 runs 17 residues. J was trimmed by 0 bases and V by 7 bases; bases with no gene match: 10. CDR3 bases: TGTGCCAGCACCCCCAGGGCGGGGGGGAGCTCCTACAATGAGCAGTTCTTC. It codes for CASTPRAGGSSYNEQFF.

The chain is built from TRBV5-1 and TRBJ2-3; D might be TRBD1 (6 bases). Germline loops: CDR1 SGHRS, CDR2 YFSETQ. CDR3 size: 15 residues. The V end was cut by 1 base, the J end by 2 bases, with 11 bases between. This CDR3 is CASSLPQGPTDTQYF. CDR3 coding DNA: TGCGCCAGCAGCTTGCCCCAGGGGCCCACAGATACGCAGTATTTT.

The V gene is TRBV19, the J gene TRBJ2-2; possible D gene TRBD2, 6 bases. The CDR3 loop spans 15 amino acids. Germline values: CDR1 LNHDA, CDR2 SQIVND (reference sequence). Trimming left V 2 bases short and J 6 bases short, with 13 bases between. The CDR3 nucleotides read TGTGCCAGTAGTATACTGCGCGGGACCCCCGGGGAGCTGTTTTTT. Amino acids: CASSILRGTPGELFF.